This T cell receptor beta chain was captured in a study of T cells after yellow fever vaccination. General study findings and limits: Reappearing after the booster were most of the clones from primary vaccination (around 95% CD4, roughly 86% CD8). Contaminating bulk clonotypes could be abundant in FACS-sorted repertoires.

TCRdb processed the 5' RACE reads anew with MiXCR; each CDR3 protein has one entry. The table shows approximately 300,000 distinct CDR3 sequences, with roughly 13% occurring only once. A note on this clonotype: The antigen is undetermined.

The germline gives CDR1 SEHNR, CDR2 FQNEAQ (reference sequence). The V gene lost 5 bases and the J gene lost 4 bases, with 11 bases spanning the gap. The CDR3 consists of 13 residues. This specimen was CD4+ T cells sorted from PBMCs, taken 45 days after the yellow fever booster vaccination. This TCR came from a man aged 30 to 45 who received the YFV17D yellow fever vaccine. The chain joins TRBV7-9 to TRBJ2-5; unclear D gene. The CDR3 DNA sequence: TGTGCCAGCAGCATAGTGGGCACAGAGACCCAGTACTTC. This encodes CASSIVGTETQYF. Based on the CDR3 plus reference TRBV7-9 and TRBJ2-5, the full variable domain is DTGVSQNPRHKITKRGQNVTFRCDPISEHNRLYWYRQTLGQGPEFLTYFQNEAQLEKSRLLSDRFSAERPKGSFSTLEIQRTEQGDSAMYLCASSIVGTETQYFGPGTRLLVL.